This TCR beta chain was profiled in a study of cytomegalovirus exposure and HLA in healthy donors. Study findings and constraints: A previous analysis found most TCR beta V segments productive roughly 87% or roughly 30% of the time. Most TCR sequences were uncommon, yet certain public TCRs appeared in many donors.

In regard to this clone: Its antigen is unidentified.

Amplification used 60 Vbeta primers and 13 Jbeta primers. Using immunoSEQ multiplex PCR, the repertoire was profiled, and TCRdb retains in-frame clones only, with some absent. Altogether about 120,000 clones are present, about 78% being singletons, with the ten largest covering more than 10%. The TCR sequence derives from a woman in her forties in good health and CMV-seropositive. Sample: PBMCs.

In nucleotides, the CDR3 is TGTGCCAGCTCTAGGACTAGCGGGGATTACGAGCAGTACTTC. The encoded protein is CASSRTSGDYEQYF. V gene TRBV19 combines with J gene TRBJ2-7, with TRBD2 identical over 12 bases. Unmatched junction bases numbered 7, after V lost 9 bases and J lost 4 bases. This CDR3 contains 14 residues. Germline lookup yields CDR1 LNHDA and CDR2 SQIVND (reference sequence).